This TCR beta chain was identified during a study of blood T cell repertoires in COVID-19. Study details: The study drew acute and convalescent COVID-19 samples from the United States, Italy and Spain. T cells, B-cell-depleted T cells, or PBMCs provided the cDNA or gDNA that served as material.

Authors' analysis steps: Reference gene primer amplification in the assay estimated nucleated cell counts. The table came from immunoSEQ multiplex PCR; TCRdb's copy has only in-frame clones and leaves some out. The D gene and trimming were derived from the DNA, and the V and J assignments and clone size from that table. The sample lists 35,000 to 50,000 clones; around 82% were seen once. The CDR3 has 17 amino acids. V shed 4 bases and J 3 bases; nucleotides not matched to a gene: 11. Germline V CDR1 and CDR2: MGHRA, YSYEKL. Source material: peripheral blood. This chain links TRBV4-1 with TRBJ2-1, with TRBD2 matching 8 bases. This receptor was identified in a woman aged 80 or over with acute or convalescent COVID-19. The chain's CDR3 is CASSPRAASGYYNEQFF. The CDR3 DNA reads as TGCGCCAGCAGCCCCCGGGCGGCTAGCGGGTACTACAATGAGCAGTTCTTC.